Sequencing of this T cell receptor beta chain was carried out in a study of blood T cell repertoires in COVID-19. Study-wide context: The study drew acute and convalescent COVID-19 samples from the United States, Italy and Spain. The cDNA or gDNA used as material had been derived from T cells, B-cell-depleted T cells, or PBMCs.

Per the original data handling: Amplification of reference gene primers was used by the study to estimate nucleated cell counts. TCRdb keeps only in-frame clones here, not all; method: immunoSEQ multiplex PCR. V and J calls and clone size are copied from that table; D and trimming were computed from the DNA. Of 150,000 to 180,000 clones listed, around 78% are singletons. The CDR3 runs to 16 residues. Trimming took off 4 bases at V and 5 bases at J, with 20 bases between the two ends. The V gene's germline CDR1 is SGHDT and CDR2 YYEEEE. The chain recombines TRBV5-6 with TRBJ2-3; TRBD1 might be the D (6 bases). The clonotype was recovered from a man aged 80 or over with acute or convalescent COVID-19. Sequencing used peripheral blood. The CDR3 here is CASSKRGRGLRDTQYF. The CDR3, as DNA: TGTGCCAGCAGCAAACGGGGAAGGGGGTTAAGAGATACGCAGTATTTT. Combining the CDR3 with reference TRBV5-6 and TRBJ2-3 gives the whole variable domain DAGVTQSPTHLIKTRGQQVTLRCSPKSGHDTVSWYQQALGQGPQFIFQYYEEEERQRGNFPDRFSGHQFPNYSSELNVNALLLGDSALYLCASSKRGRGLRDTQYFGPGTRLTVL.